The entry below describes one T cell receptor beta chain. This sample also contains other DNA sequences that code for the same CDR3. This sample stems from a study of blood T cell repertoires in COVID-19. Germline V CDR1 and CDR2: LNHDA, SQIVND (reference sequence). The trim removed 5 bases at V and 5 bases at J, leaving 4 bases unmatched. The CDR3 is made up of 14 amino acids. TCRdb keeps only in-frame clones here, not all; method: immunoSEQ multiplex PCR. This table holds roughly 68,000 clones, about nine tenths found once. Specimen: peripheral blood. The chain links TRBV19 to TRBJ2-7, with 12 positions matching TRBD2. The receptor was derived from a woman aged 70-85 years with acute or convalescent COVID-19. DNA for the CDR3: TGTGCCAGTAGTCGCCTAGCGGGAGGGGACGAGCAGTACTTC. Translated, it gives CASSRLAGGDEQYF.